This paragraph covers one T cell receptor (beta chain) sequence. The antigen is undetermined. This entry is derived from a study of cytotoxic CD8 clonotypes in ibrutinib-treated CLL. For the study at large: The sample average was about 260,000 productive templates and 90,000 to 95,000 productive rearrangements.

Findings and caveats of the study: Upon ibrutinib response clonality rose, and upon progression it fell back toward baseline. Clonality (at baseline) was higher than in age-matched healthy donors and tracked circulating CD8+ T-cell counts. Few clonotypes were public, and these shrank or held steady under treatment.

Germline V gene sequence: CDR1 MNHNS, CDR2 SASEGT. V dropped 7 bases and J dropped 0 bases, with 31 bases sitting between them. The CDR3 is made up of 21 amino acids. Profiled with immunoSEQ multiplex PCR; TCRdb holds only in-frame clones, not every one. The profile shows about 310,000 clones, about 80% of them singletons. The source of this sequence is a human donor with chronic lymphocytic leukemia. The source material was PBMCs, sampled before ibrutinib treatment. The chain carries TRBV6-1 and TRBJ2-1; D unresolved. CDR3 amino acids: CASKEAALGPHTLSSYNEQFF. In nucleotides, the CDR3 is TGTGCCAGCAAAGAAGCCGCTTTAGGTCCGCACACCCTCAGCTCCTACAATGAGCAGTTCTTC.